A selection of T cell receptor beta chains follows, all from one sample in a study of long-term antiretroviral therapy in people with HIV. Sequencing was performed with immunoSEQ multiplex PCR; in TCRdb, only in-frame clones are kept and a portion is missing. Among some 21,000 clones listed, roughly 76% were seen once. This material consisted of unsorted PBMCs, taken less than 1.8 years before starting antiretroviral therapy. These TCRs come from a woman in her thirties or forties with HIV. Both conserved end residues are part of each CDR3. Each record gives: clone size, D gene, J gene, V gene, CDR3 protein, CDR3 DNA. A D gene is named only where the DNA matches it firmly. Size is omitted from some rows. Given values are once, few, many or a class for expanded clones.

abundance: .; d_gene: .; j_gene: TRBJ2-3; v_gene: TRBV9; CDR3aa: CASSAPHLGTDTQYF; CDR3nt: TGTGCCAGCAGCGCACCTCACTTGGGGACGGATACGCAGTATTTT
abundance: .; d_gene: TRBD2; j_gene: TRBJ2-3; v_gene: TRBV15; CDR3aa: CATSRDRLAGDTDTQYF; CDR3nt: TGTGCCACCAGCAGAGATCGACTAGCGGGAGACACAGATACGCAGTATTTT
abundance: .; d_gene: TRBD1; j_gene: TRBJ2-7; v_gene: TRBV6-6; CDR3aa: CASSYGTAAYEQYF; CDR3nt: TGTGCCAGCAGTTACGGGACAGCAGCCTACGAGCAGTACTTC
abundance: once; d_gene: .; j_gene: TRBJ2-5; v_gene: TRBV9; CDR3aa: CASSKRDKETQYF; CDR3nt: TGTGCCAGCAGCAAGAGGGACAAGGAGACCCAGTACTTC
abundance: .; d_gene: TRBD1; j_gene: TRBJ1-5; v_gene: TRBV29-1; CDR3aa: CSVAVTGEYNQPQHF; CDR3nt: TGCAGCGTTGCGGTGACAGGGGAGTACAATCAGCCCCAGCATTTT
abundance: .; d_gene: .; j_gene: TRBJ2-5; v_gene: TRBV5-4; CDR3aa: CASSLGLETQYF; CDR3nt: TGTGCCAGCAGCTTGGGCCTGGAGACCCAGTACTTC
abundance: .; d_gene: .; j_gene: TRBJ2-1; v_gene: TRBV9; CDR3aa: CASSVSDSRLFSYNEQFF; CDR3nt: TGTGCCAGCAGCGTCTCTGATAGCAGGTTGTTCTCCTACAATGAGCAGTTCTTC
abundance: .; d_gene: .; j_gene: TRBJ1-2; v_gene: TRBV7-2; CDR3aa: CASSFRGGYTF; CDR3nt: TGTGCCAGCAGCTTCCGGGGTGGCTACACCTTC
abundance: .; d_gene: .; j_gene: TRBJ1-1; v_gene: TRBV25-1; CDR3aa: CASMERATEAFF; CDR3nt: TGTGCCAGCATGGAAAGGGCCACTGAAGCTTTCTTT
abundance: .; d_gene: TRBD2; j_gene: TRBJ2-5; v_gene: TRBV7-9; CDR3aa: CASSLGLAGVGDKETQYF; CDR3nt: TGTGCCAGCAGCTTAGGACTAGCGGGGGTAGGTGACAAGGAGACCCAGTACTTC
abundance: few; d_gene: .; j_gene: TRBJ1-1; v_gene: TRBV7-2; CDR3aa: CASSLVPENTEAFF; CDR3nt: TGTGCCAGCAGCTTAGTTCCAGAGAACACTGAAGCTTTCTTT
abundance: .; d_gene: TRBD1; j_gene: TRBJ2-5; v_gene: TRBV29-1; CDR3aa: CSAARDSQETQYF; CDR3nt: TGCAGCGCCGCCCGGGACAGCCAAGAGACCCAGTACTTC
abundance: .; d_gene: TRBD2; j_gene: TRBJ2-2; v_gene: TRBV12-5; CDR3aa: CASGLSTSGGAQAGELFF; CDR3nt: TGTGCTAGTGGTTTGTCGACTAGCGGGGGGGCTCAGGCCGGGGAGCTGTTTTTT
abundance: few; d_gene: TRBD1; j_gene: TRBJ2-7; v_gene: TRBV11-2; CDR3aa: CASSLWTGTYEQYF; CDR3nt: TGTGCCAGCAGCTTATGGACAGGGACCTACGAGCAGTACTTC
abundance: .; d_gene: .; j_gene: TRBJ1-1; v_gene: TRBV6-1; CDR3aa: CASSDGGSLNTEAFF; CDR3nt: TGTGCCAGCAGTGACGGCGGCTCCTTAAACACTGAAGCTTTCTTT
abundance: .; d_gene: TRBD1; j_gene: TRBJ1-5; v_gene: TRBV19; CDR3aa: CASSTVGQVFGNQPQHF; CDR3nt: TGTGCCAGTAGTACTGTCGGACAGGTCTTCGGCAATCAGCCCCAGCATTTT
abundance: .; d_gene: .; j_gene: TRBJ2-2; v_gene: TRBV7-9; CDR3aa: CASSLAGQQSNTGELFF; CDR3nt: TGTGCCAGCAGCTTAGCGGGGCAGCAATCGAACACCGGGGAGCTGTTTTTT
abundance: .; d_gene: .; j_gene: TRBJ1-1; v_gene: TRBV25-1; CDR3aa: CASDRGDTEAFF; CDR3nt: TGTGCCAGTGACCGGGGAGATACTGAAGCTTTCTTT
abundance: .; d_gene: .; j_gene: TRBJ1-2; v_gene: TRBV6-1; CDR3aa: CASSGPSSGVYTF; CDR3nt: TGTGCCAGCAGTGGCCCTAGTTCAGGGGTGTATACCTTC
abundance: .; d_gene: TRBD1; j_gene: TRBJ1-3; v_gene: TRBV9; CDR3aa: CASSAGGQGFSGNTIYF; CDR3nt: TGTGCCAGCAGCGCCGGTGGACAGGGATTCTCTGGAAACACCATATATTTT
abundance: .; d_gene: TRBD1; j_gene: TRBJ1-1; v_gene: TRBV30; CDR3aa: CAWSLGTGGDEAFF; CDR3nt: TGTGCCTGGAGTCTGGGGACAGGGGGAGATGAAGCTTTCTTT
abundance: .; d_gene: .; j_gene: TRBJ1-2; v_gene: TRBV2; CDR3aa: CASTEGESYGYTF; CDR3nt: TGTGCCAGCACTGAGGGGGAATCGTATGGCTACACCTTC
abundance: .; d_gene: .; j_gene: TRBJ2-5; v_gene: TRBV11-2; CDR3aa: CASSPQGIQETQYF; CDR3nt: TGTGCCAGCAGCCCTCAGGGGATCCAAGAGACCCAGTACTTC
abundance: .; d_gene: TRBD1; j_gene: TRBJ2-7; v_gene: TRBV5-1; CDR3aa: CASSLDGTGSYEQYF; CDR3nt: TGCGCCAGCAGCTTGGATGGGACAGGGAGCTACGAGCAGTACTTC
abundance: few; d_gene: TRBD1; j_gene: TRBJ2-1; v_gene: TRBV19; CDR3aa: CASSQGAGEQFF; CDR3nt: TGTGCCAGTAGTCAGGGGGCAGGGGAGCAGTTCTTC
abundance: .; d_gene: .; j_gene: TRBJ1-4; v_gene: TRBV19; CDR3aa: CASSIGTTGGDDEKLFF; CDR3nt: TGTGCCAGTAGTATAGGAACGACTGGGGGAGATGATGAAAAACTGTTTTTT
abundance: .; d_gene: .; j_gene: TRBJ1-2; v_gene: TRBV7-9; CDR3aa: CASSSSDVDYGYTF; CDR3nt: TGTGCCAGCAGCTCCTCGGACGTAGACTATGGCTACACCTTC
abundance: few; d_gene: .; j_gene: TRBJ1-2; v_gene: TRBV30; CDR3aa: CAWGSKVGYGYTF; CDR3nt: TGTGCCTGGGGGAGTAAGGTCGGCTATGGCTACACCTTC
abundance: .; d_gene: .; j_gene: TRBJ2-1; v_gene: TRBV2; CDR3aa: CASMRRSSYNEQFF; CDR3nt: TGTGCCAGCATGCGGCGGAGCTCCTACAATGAGCAGTTCTTC
abundance: .; d_gene: TRBD1; j_gene: TRBJ2-3; v_gene: TRBV6-6; CDR3aa: CASRAGQGYTDTQYF; CDR3nt: TGTGCCAGCAGGGCGGGACAGGGCTACACAGATACGCAGTATTTT
abundance: .; d_gene: TRBD2; j_gene: TRBJ2-2; v_gene: TRBV11-3; CDR3aa: CASSFSGVNTGELFF; CDR3nt: TGTGCCAGCAGCTTTAGCGGGGTTAACACCGGGGAGCTGTTTTTT
abundance: once; d_gene: TRBD1; j_gene: TRBJ2-3; v_gene: TRBV6-5; CDR3aa: CASSPPHRGDTQYF; CDR3nt: TGTGCCAGCAGCCCCCCACACAGGGGTGATACGCAGTATTTT